These 17 T cell receptor beta chains were sequenced from one sample in a study of cytomegalovirus exposure and HLA in healthy donors. PCR amplification relied on 60 Vbeta primers (plus 13 Jbeta primers). Measured with immunoSEQ multiplex PCR; TCRdb has only the in-frame clones, and not every one. This sample has over 110,000 clones, with 82% found just once. Material: PBMCs. Receptors originate from a male donor in good health and CMV-seronegative.

This clone appeared a few times. This chain joins TRBV4-2 and TRBJ2-3, with a weak D call TRBD2 (6 bases). This CDR3 region has 16 residues. CDR1 is LGHNA and CDR2 is YNFKEQ in the germline V gene. Between the trimmed V and J ends, which lost 1 base and 2 bases, there was a span of 13 bases. The CDR3 nucleotides read TGTGCCAGCAGCCAAGGACGGGAGTCCACCACAGATACGCAGTATTTT. Protein product: CASSQGRESTTDTQYF.

This chain uses TRBV7-9 with TRBJ1-1, with D unclear. Trimming removed 5 bases from V and 0 bases from J, with 7 bases in between. The CDR3 sequence is 13 residues long. Per the germline V gene, CDR1 is SEHNR and CDR2 is FQNEAQ (reference sequence). This CDR3 is CASSRSLNTEAFF. CDR3 sequence (DNA): TGTGCCAGCAGCCGGAGTTTGAACACTGAAGCTTTCTTT.

J is TRBJ2-7 and V is TRBV9; D unresolved. The CDR3 has 14 residues. The V end lost 0 bases, the J end lost 4 bases, and 11 bases lay between the germline ends. CDR1 SGDLS and CDR2 YYNGEE come from the germline V gene. The CDR3 DNA reads as TGTGCCAGCAGCGTAGGGCAGGCCGGATACGAGCAGTACTTC. It encodes CASSVGQAGYEQYF.

A single count supports this clone. The gene calls are TRBV4-3 and TRBJ2-3, with D perhaps TRBD2 (6 bases). The CDR3 length is 15 residues. V shed 1 base and J shed 2 bases, with 10 bases lying between them. The V gene's germline CDR1 is LGHNA and CDR2 YSLEER. CDR3 DNA: TGCGCCAGCAGCCAAGTTGGGGGGAACACAGATACGCAGTATTTT. Translated, it gives CASSQVGGNTDTQYF.

The CDR3 loop reads CASTPTGRITEAFF. The CDR3 DNA sequence: TGTGCCAGCACCCCGACAGGGAGGATCACTGAAGCTTTCTTT. V is TRBV7-2 and J is TRBJ1-1; 7 positions match TRBD1. The germline CDR1 and CDR2 sequences are SGHTA and FQGNSA. Losses at the gene ends were 7 bases for V and 4 bases for J; bases not matched to a gene: 9. The CDR3 runs 14 residues. Drawing the rest from reference TRBV7-2 and TRBJ1-1, the complete variable domain is GAGVSQSPSNKVTEKGKDVELRCDPISGHTALYWYRQSLGQGLEFLIYFQGNSAPDKSGLPSDRFSAERTGGSVSTLTIQRTQQEDSAVYLCASTPTGRITEAFFGQGTRLTVV.

J is TRBJ1-2 and V is TRBV19; no firm D call. The CDR3 extends over 12 amino acids. V was pared by 5 bases and J by 4 bases, with 8 bases between. Looked up from germline, CDR1 is LNHDA and CDR2 is SQIVND (reference sequence). CDR3 sequence reads: CASSEGVYGYTF. The CDR3 bases are TGTGCCAGTAGTGAGGGTGTCTATGGCTACACCTTC.

The chain links TRBV18 to TRBJ2-7; TRBD1 agrees at 10 bases. The junction had 6 bases not matched to a gene; V was cut back by 4 bases and J by 0 bases. CDR1 and CDR2 (germline): KGHSH, LQKENI. There are 16 residues in the CDR3. CDR3 in amino acids: CASSLSRDRGSYEQYF. The CDR3, as DNA: TGTGCCAGCTCACTATCCCGGGACAGGGGCTCCTACGAGCAGTACTTC.

This clone was found a few times. This chain connects TRBV28 to TRBJ2-7, with TRBD2 as a possible D gene (5 bases). The CDR3 contains 14 residues. Between the trimmed V and J ends, which lost 3 bases and 4 bases, there was a span of 13 bases. Germline CDR1 is MDHEN and CDR2 is SYDVKM. This CDR3 reads CASSLLSGAYEQYF. CDR3 bases: TGTGCCAGCAGTTTGTTAAGCGGAGCGTACGAGCAGTACTTC. Drawing the rest from reference TRBV28 and TRBJ2-7, the complete variable domain is DVKVTQSSRYLVKRTGEKVFLECVQDMDHENMFWYRQDPGLGLRLIYFSYDVKMKEKGDIPEGYSVSREKKERFSLILESASTNQTSMYLCASSLLSGAYEQYFGPGTRLTVT.

The chain has TRBV27 and TRBJ1-5; possibly TRBD1 for D (5 bases). Looked up from germline, CDR1 is MNHEY and CDR2 is SMNVEV (reference sequence). The CDR3 sequence is 13 residues long. Deletions cut 1 base from V and 8 bases from J, with 9 bases between. CDR3 sequence (DNA): TGTGCCAGCAGTTTATGGCAAGGGGAGCCCCAGCATTTT. As protein: CASSLWQGEPQHF.

J is TRBJ2-7 and V is TRBV28, with 10 bases that match TRBD2. Germline V gives CDR1 MDHEN, CDR2 SYDVKM. The CDR3 covers 16 residues. V was clipped by 6 bases and J by 3 bases; unmatched bases: 11. DNA of the CDR3: TGTGCCAGCAGCCCCATCGGACTAGCGGCCAACTACGAGCAGTACTTC. Translating it yields CASSPIGLAANYEQYF.

V and J are TRBV6-5 and TRBJ2-4; maybe TRBD2 (6 bases). The V gene's germline CDR1 is MNHEY and CDR2 SVGAGI. V was trimmed by 7 bases and J by 8 bases, leaving 18 bases between them. This CDR3 comprises 14 residues. DNA of the CDR3: TGTGCCAGCAAGGTAGCACCATCGGGGGACATTCAGTACTTC. It is translated as CASKVAPSGDIQYF.

The V call is TRBV7-9, the J call TRBJ1-5; TRBD1 agrees at 9 bases. The germline V gene has CDR1 SEHNR and CDR2 FQNEAQ (reference sequence). Germline trimming cut 5 bases from V and 4 bases from J; bases unmatched to any gene: 6. The CDR3 loop spans 15 amino acids. CDR3 residues: CASSPGTGTNQPQHF. Written as DNA, the CDR3 is TGTGCCAGCAGCCCCGGGACAGGGACTAATCAGCCCCAGCATTTT.

The chain employs TRBV7-2 and TRBJ2-1, with D possibly being TRBD1 (6 bases). The CDR3 loop spans 15 amino acids. V lost 0 bases to trimming and J lost 4 bases, with 10 bases between them. Germline V gene sequence: CDR1 SGHTA, CDR2 FQGNSA. The DNA for the CDR3 is TGTGCCAGCAGCTTAGCGGGGGCGCTGTACAATGAGCAGTTCTTC. Its protein product is CASSLAGALYNEQFF.

The chain has TRBV7-3 and TRBJ2-3; TRBD2 matches at 10 bases. The V and J ends lost 5 bases and 6 bases, in that order; junction bases with no gene match: 2. Germline-derived CDR1 and CDR2 are SGHTA and FQGTGA. This CDR3 spans 13 amino acids. CDR3 DNA: TGTGCCAGCAGCCTTAGCGGGAGGGATACGCAGTATTTT. Encoded protein: CASSLSGRDTQYF.

A single count supports this clone. This chain links TRBV4-2 with TRBJ2-1, with D unclear. Trimming cost V 5 bases and J 8 bases, with 10 bases left between them. Germline CDR1 and CDR2: LGHNA and YNFKEQ. The CDR3 covers 12 residues. The CDR3 region is CASSKLSDEQFF. DNA for the CDR3: TGTGCCAGCAGCAAACTTTCGGATGAGCAGTTCTTC.

The chain's CDR3 is CASSFVSREAFF. In nucleotides, the CDR3 is TGTGCCAGTAGTTTCGTGTCACGGGAAGCTTTCTTT. This chain links TRBV19 with TRBJ1-1, with D unresolved. CDR1 is LNHDA and CDR2 is SQIVND in the germline V gene (reference sequence). The CDR3 is 12 residues long. The V end lost 5 bases, the J end lost 8 bases, and 12 bases lay between the germline ends.

There are a few counts of this clone. The rearrangement joins TRBV13 to TRBJ2-3, with 8 bases identical to TRBD1. This CDR3 region has 14 residues. Germline CDR1 is PRHDT and CDR2 is FYEKMQ (reference sequence). The ends lost 1 base at V and 6 bases at J; junction bases unmatched: 3. The CDR3 region is CASSLDRGWDTQYF. CDR3 DNA sequence: TGTGCCAGCAGCTTAGACAGGGGGTGGGATACGCAGTATTTT.